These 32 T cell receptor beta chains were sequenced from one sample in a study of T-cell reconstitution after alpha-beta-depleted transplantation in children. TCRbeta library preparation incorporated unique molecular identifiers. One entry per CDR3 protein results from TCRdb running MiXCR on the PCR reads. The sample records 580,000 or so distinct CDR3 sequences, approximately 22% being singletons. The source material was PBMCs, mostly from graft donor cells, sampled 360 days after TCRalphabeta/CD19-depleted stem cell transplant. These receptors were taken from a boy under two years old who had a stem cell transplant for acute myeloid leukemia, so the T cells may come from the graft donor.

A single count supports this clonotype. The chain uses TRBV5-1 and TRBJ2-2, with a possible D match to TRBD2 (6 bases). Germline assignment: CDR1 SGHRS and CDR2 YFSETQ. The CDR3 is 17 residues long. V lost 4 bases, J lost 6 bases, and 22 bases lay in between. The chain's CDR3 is CASSRAPSSREAGELFF. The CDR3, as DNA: TGCGCCAGCAGCCGGGCCCCATCCAGCAGGGAGGCCGGGGAGCTGTTTTTT.

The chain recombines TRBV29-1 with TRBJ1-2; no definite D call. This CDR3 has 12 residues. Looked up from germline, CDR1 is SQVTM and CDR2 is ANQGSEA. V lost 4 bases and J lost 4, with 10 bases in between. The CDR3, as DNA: TGCAGCGTTGTCGTGGCTGGCTATGGCTACACCTTC. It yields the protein CSVVVAGYGYTF.

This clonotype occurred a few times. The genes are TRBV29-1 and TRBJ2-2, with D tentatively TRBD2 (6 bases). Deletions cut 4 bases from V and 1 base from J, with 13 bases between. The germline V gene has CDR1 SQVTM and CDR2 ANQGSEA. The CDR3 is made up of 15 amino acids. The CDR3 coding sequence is TGCAGCGTTGGTTCGGACGGGGGGAACACCGGGGAGCTGTTTTTT. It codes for CSVGSDGGNTGELFF.

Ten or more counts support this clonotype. The CDR3 DNA reads TGTGCCAGCACCTTCCTTAGGGAATGGGGCGGGGAGCTGTTTTTT. Protein sequence: CASTFLREWGGELFF. The chain couples TRBV4-2 to TRBJ2-2; D ambiguous. From germline, CDR1 is LGHNA and CDR2 YNFKEQ. V was pared by 7 bases and J by 7 bases, with 19 bases between. This CDR3 is 15 amino acids long.

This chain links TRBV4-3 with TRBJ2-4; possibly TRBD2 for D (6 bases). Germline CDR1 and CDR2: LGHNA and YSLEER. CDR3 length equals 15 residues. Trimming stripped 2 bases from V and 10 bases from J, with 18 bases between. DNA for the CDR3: TGCGCCAGCAGCCAACACTCCCGGGACTCTGGGATTCAGTACTTC. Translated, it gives CASSQHSRDSGIQYF.

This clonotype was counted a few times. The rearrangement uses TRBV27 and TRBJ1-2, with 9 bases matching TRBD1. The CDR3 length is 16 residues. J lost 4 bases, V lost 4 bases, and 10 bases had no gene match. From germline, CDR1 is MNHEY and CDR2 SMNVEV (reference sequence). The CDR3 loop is CASSSNYRGLGYGYTF. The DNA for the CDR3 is TGTGCCAGCAGTTCAAATTACAGGGGGCTTGGCTATGGCTACACCTTC.

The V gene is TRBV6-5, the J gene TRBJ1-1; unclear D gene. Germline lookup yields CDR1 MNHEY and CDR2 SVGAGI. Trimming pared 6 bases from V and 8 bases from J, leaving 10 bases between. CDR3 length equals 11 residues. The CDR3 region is CASSHGSEAFF. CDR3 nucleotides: TGTGCCAGCAGCCACGGGTCCGAAGCTTTCTTT.

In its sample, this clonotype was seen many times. CDR3 region: CASSLDHYEQYF. The CDR3 DNA is TGTGCCAGCAGCTTAGACCACTACGAGCAGTACTTC. This chain connects TRBV7-2 to TRBJ2-7; D not certain. Germline CDR1 and CDR2: SGHTA and FQGNSA. Trimming cost V 1 base and J 3 bases, with 4 bases left between them. This CDR3 region has 12 residues.

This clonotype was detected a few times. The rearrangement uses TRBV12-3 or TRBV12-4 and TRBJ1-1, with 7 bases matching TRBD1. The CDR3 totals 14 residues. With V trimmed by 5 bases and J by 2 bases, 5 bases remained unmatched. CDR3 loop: CASSNRGLNTEAFF. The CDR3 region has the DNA TGTGCCAGCAGTAACAGGGGTCTAAACACTGAAGCTTTCTTT.

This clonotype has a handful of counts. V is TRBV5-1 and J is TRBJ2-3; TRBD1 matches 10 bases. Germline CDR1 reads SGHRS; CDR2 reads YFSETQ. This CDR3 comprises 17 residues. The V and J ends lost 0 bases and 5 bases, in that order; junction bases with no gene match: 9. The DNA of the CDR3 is TGCGCCAGCAGCTTGGATCCGACAGGGGGCATGGGAGATACGCAGTATTTT. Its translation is CASSLDPTGGMGDTQYF.

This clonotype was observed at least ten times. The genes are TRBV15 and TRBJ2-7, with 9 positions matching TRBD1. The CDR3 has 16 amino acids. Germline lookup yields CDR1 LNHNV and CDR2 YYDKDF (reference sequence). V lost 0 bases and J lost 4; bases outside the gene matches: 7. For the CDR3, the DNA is TGTGCCACCAGCAGAGACCCGGGACAGGGTATATACGAGCAGTACGTC. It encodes CATSRDPGQGIYEQYV.

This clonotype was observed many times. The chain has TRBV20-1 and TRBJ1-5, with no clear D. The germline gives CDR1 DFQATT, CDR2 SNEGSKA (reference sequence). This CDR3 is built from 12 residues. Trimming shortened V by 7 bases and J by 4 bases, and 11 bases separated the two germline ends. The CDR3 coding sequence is TGCAGTGGCATAACAGAGAATCAGCCCCAGCATTTT. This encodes CSGITENQPQHF.

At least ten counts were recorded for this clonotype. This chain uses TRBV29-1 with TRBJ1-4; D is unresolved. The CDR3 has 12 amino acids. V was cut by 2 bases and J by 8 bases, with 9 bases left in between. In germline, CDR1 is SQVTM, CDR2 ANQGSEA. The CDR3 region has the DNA TGCAGCGTTGAAAGTGACCCCGAAAAACTGTTTTTT. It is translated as CSVESDPEKLFF.

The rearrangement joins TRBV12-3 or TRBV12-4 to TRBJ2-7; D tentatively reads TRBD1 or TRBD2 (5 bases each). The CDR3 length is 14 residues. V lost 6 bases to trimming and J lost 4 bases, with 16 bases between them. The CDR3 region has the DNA TGTGCCAGCAGCCGTCGGGGCAGCCTTTACGAGCAGTACTTC. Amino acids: CASSRRGSLYEQYF.

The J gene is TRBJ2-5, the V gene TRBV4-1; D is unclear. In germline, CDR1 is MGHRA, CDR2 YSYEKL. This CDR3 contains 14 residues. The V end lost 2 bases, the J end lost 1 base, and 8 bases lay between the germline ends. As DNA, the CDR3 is TGCGCCAGCAGCCAATGGCAGAGCCAAGAGACCCAGTACTTC. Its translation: CASSQWQSQETQYF.

CDR3 residues: CASSPFPWGSTDTQYF. The CDR3, as DNA: TGTGCCAGCAGTCCCTTTCCCTGGGGCAGCACAGATACGCAGTATTTT. The chain combines TRBV12-3 or TRBV12-4 with TRBJ2-3, with D possibly TRBD1 on 5 matching bases. The CDR3 loop spans 16 amino acids. Trimming left V 5 bases short and J 0 bases short, with 15 bases between.

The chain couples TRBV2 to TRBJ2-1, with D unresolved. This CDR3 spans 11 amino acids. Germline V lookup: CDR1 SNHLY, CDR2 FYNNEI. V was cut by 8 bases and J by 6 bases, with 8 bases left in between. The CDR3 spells CASRGFNEQFF. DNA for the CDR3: TGTGCCAGCCGTGGGTTCAATGAGCAGTTCTTC.

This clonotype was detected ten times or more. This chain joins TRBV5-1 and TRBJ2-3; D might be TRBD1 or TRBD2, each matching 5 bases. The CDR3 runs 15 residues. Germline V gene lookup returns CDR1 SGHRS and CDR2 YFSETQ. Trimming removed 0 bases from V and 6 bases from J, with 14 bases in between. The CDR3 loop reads CASSLADTRSDTQYF. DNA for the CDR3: TGCGCCAGCAGCTTGGCGGACACTAGATCGGATACGCAGTATTTT.

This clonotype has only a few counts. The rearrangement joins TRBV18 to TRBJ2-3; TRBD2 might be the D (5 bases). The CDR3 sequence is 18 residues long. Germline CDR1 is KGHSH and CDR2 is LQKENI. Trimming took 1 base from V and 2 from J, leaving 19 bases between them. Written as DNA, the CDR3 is TGTGCCAGCTCACCACGCCCACTAGGATTGGGCAACACAGATACGCAGTATTTT. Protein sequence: CASSPRPLGLGNTDTQYF.

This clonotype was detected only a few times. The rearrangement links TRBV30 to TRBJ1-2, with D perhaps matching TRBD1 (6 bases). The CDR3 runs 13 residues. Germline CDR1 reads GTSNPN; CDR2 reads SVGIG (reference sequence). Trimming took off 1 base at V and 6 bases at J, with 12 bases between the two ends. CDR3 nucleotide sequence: TGTGCCTGGAGTGACAGGGAGGTAAATGGCTACACCTTC. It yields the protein CAWSDREVNGYTF.

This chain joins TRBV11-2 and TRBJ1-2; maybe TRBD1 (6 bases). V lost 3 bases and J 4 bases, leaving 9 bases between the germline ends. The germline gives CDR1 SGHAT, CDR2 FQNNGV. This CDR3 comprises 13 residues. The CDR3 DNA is TGTGCCAGCAGCTTGCAGGGGACCTATGGCTACACCTTC. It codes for CASSLQGTYGYTF.

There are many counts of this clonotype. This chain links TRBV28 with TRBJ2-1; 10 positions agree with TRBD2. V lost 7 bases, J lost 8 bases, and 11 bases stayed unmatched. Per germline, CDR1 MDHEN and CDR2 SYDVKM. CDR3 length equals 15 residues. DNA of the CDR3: TGTGCCAGCAAAGAGAGCGGGGGGGCTTGGTATGAGCAGTTCTTC. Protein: CASKESGGAWYEQFF.

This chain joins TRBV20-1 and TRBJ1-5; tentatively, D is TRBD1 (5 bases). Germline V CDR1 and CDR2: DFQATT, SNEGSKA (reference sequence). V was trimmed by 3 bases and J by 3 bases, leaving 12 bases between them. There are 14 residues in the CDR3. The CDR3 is CSASGGSPNQPQHF. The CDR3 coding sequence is TGCAGTGCTAGTGGGGGGTCCCCCAATCAGCCCCAGCATTTT.

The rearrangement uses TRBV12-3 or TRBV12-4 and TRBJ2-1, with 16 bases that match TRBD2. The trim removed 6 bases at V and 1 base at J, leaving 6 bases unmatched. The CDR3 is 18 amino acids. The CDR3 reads CASRTGTSGGESYNEQFF. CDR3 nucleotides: TGTGCCAGCAGAACCGGGACTAGCGGGGGGGAATCCTACAATGAGCAGTTCTTC.

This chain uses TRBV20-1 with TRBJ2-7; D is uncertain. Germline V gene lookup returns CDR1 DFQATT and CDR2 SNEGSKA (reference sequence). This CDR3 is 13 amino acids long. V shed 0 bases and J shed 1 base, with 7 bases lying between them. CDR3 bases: TGCAGTGCTAGAGATTACAGTTCCTACGAGCAGTACTTC. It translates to CSARDYSSYEQYF.

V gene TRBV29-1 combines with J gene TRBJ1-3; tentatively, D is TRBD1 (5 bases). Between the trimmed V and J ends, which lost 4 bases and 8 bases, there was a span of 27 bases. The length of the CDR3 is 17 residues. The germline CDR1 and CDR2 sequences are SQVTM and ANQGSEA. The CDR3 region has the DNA TGCAGCGTTGCCATCCCATTGACAGAACCCCGGGCGGACACCATATATTTT. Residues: CSVAIPLTEPRADTIYF.

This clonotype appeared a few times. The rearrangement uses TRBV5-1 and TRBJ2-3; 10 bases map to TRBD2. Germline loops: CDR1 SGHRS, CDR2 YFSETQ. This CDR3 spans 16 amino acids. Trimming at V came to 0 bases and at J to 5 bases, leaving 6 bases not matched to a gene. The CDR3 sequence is CASSLASGGSKDTQYF. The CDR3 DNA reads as TGCGCCAGCAGCTTGGCTAGCGGGGGTTCGAAAGATACGCAGTATTTT.

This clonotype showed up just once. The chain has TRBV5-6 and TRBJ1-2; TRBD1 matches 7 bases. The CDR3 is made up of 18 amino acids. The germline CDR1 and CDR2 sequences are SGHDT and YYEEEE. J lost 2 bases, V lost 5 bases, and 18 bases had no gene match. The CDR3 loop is CASRHLPSRGQTNYGYTF. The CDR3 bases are TGTGCCAGCAGACACTTGCCCTCTAGGGGACAGACGAACTATGGCTACACCTTC.

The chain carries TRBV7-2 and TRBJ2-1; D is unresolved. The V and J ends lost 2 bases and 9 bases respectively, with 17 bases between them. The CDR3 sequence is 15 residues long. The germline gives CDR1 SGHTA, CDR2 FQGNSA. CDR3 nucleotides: TGTGCCAGCAGCTTATCCCCTTATCCTCGCGGTGAGCAGTTCTTC. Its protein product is CASSLSPYPRGEQFF.

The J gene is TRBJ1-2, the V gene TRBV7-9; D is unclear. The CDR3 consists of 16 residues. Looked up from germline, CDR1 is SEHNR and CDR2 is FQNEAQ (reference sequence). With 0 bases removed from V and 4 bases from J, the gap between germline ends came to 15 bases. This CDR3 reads CASSLAQVAGRYGYTF. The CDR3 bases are TGTGCCAGCAGCTTAGCGCAAGTCGCCGGACGCTATGGCTACACCTTC.

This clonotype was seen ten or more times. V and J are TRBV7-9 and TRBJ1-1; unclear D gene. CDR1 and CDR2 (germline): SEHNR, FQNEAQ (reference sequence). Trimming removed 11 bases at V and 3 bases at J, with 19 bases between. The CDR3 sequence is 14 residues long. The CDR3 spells CAVALKPGDTEAFF. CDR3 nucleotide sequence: TGTGCCGTCGCCCTTAAGCCGGGAGACACTGAAGCTTTCTTT.

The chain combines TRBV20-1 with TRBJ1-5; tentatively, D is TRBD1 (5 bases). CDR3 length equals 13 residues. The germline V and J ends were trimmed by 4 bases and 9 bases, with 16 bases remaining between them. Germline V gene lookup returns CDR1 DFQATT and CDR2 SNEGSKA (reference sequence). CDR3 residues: CSAISSPGGPQHF. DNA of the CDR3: TGCAGTGCTATAAGCAGCCCCGGGGGGCCCCAGCATTTT.